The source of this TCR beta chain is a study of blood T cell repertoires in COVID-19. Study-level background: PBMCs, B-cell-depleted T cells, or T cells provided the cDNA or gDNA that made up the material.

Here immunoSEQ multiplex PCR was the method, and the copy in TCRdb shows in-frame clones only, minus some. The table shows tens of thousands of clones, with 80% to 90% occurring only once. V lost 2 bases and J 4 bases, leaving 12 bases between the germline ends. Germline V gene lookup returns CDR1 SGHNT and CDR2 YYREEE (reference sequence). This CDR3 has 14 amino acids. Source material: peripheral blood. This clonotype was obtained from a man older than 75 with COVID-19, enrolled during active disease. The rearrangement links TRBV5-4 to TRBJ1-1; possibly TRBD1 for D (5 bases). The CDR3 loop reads CASSFPGGGTEAFF. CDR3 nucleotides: TGTGCCAGCAGCTTTCCTGGGGGGGGCACTGAAGCTTTCTTT.